This record concerns one T cell receptor beta chain sequence. RNA, at about 0.45 to 1 ug, was reverse transcribed with random hexamers. TCRdb analysed the immunoSEQ multiplex PCR reads with MiXCR anew, one entry per CDR3 protein. The sample holds more than 150,000 distinct CDR3 sequences; 85% to 95% are singletons and the top ten take roughly 0.19%. These data belong to a study of CD8 T cells in Susac syndrome. The CDR3 loop spans 13 amino acids. CDR1 is PRHDT and CDR2 is FYEKMQ in the germline V gene (reference sequence). V shed 5 bases, J shed 7 bases, and the junction held 7 bases outside the gene matches. Peripheral blood CD8+ and CD4+ T cells were profiled by TCR beta sequencing. It was negative isolation that provided the CD8+ and CD4+ T cells, whereas TEMRA cells were enriched by FACS.

The origin of this receptor is a human donor with multiple sclerosis. Sequencing input: CD8+ T cells from PBMCs. The chain uses TRBV13 and TRBJ1-1, with 7 bases aligning to TRBD1. The CDR3 bases are TGTGCCAGCAGCAGAGGACAGGCGGTTGAAGCTTTCTTT. Amino acids: CASSRGQAVEAFF.